The 8 T cell receptor beta chains below all came from one sample that was sequenced in a study of T cell changes during pregnancy in multiple sclerosis. The repertoire was sequenced with immunoSEQ multiplex PCR; TCRdb's copy has only in-frame clones and lacks some. The profile covers 70,000 or so clones, with around 90% appearing a single time and around 0.3% taken by the ten largest. This sample comprised CD4+ T cells from peripheral blood mononuclear cells, obtained after pregnancy. These receptor sequences come from a female donor with multiple sclerosis, enrolled in a pregnancy study.

The rearrangement links TRBV15 to TRBJ2-1; D is ambiguous. CDR1 is LNHNV, CDR2 YYDKDF, per germline (reference sequence). The V and J ends lost 5 bases and 0 bases respectively, with 8 bases between them. The CDR3 runs to 14 residues. The CDR3 DNA sequence: TGTGCCACCAGCTTCCGCAGCTCCTACAATGAGCAGTTCTTC. Translated: CATSFRSSYNEQFF. The whole variable domain, filled in from reference TRBV15 and TRBJ2-1, reads DAMVIQNPRYQVTQFGKPVTLSCSQTLNHNVMYWYQQKSSQAPKLLFHYYDKDFNNEADTPDNFQSRRPNTSFCFLDIRSPGLGDTAMYLCATSFRSSYNEQFFGPGTRLTVL.

The chain joins TRBV7-9 to TRBJ2-1, with D perhaps TRBD1 (6 bases). CDR3 length: 14 residues. Trimming stripped 4 bases from V and 4 bases from J, with 11 bases between. Germline V CDR1 and CDR2: SEHNR, FQNEAQ (reference sequence). CDR3 sequence: CASSSRQAYNEQFF. CDR3 coding DNA: TGTGCCAGCAGCTCCAGACAGGCTTACAATGAGCAGTTCTTC.

This chain joins TRBV2 and TRBJ2-7, with 7 bases lining up with TRBD1. The germline gives CDR1 SNHLY, CDR2 FYNNEI. The CDR3 extends over 12 amino acids. V gave up 8 bases and J gave up 3 bases; unmatched junction bases: 4. The CDR3 bases are TGTGCCAGCCGGGACAGTTTCTACGAGCAGTACTTC. It codes for CASRDSFYEQYF.

This rearrangement joins TRBV19 to TRBJ2-1; the D gene is possibly TRBD1 (6 bases). The germline V gene has CDR1 LNHDA and CDR2 SQIVND (reference sequence). Trimming shortened V by 4 bases and J by 4 bases, and 14 bases separated the two germline ends. CDR3 length equals 15 residues. The CDR3 protein is CASSTGQRLYNEQFF. The DNA of the CDR3 is TGTGCCAGTAGTACCGGACAGCGATTATACAATGAGCAGTTCTTC.

The gene calls are TRBV19 and TRBJ2-1, with 9 bases lining up with TRBD1. There are 14 residues in the CDR3. The germline CDR1 and CDR2 sequences are LNHDA and SQIVND (reference sequence). V was clipped by 3 bases and J by 9 bases; unmatched bases: 6. The CDR3 spells CASSIWDRESEQFF. For the CDR3, the DNA is TGTGCCAGTAGTATCTGGGACAGGGAAAGTGAGCAGTTCTTC.

The V call is TRBV6-5, the J call TRBJ2-3; 8 bases match TRBD1. In germline, CDR1 is MNHEY, CDR2 SVGAGI. This CDR3 is 15 amino acids long. Losses at the gene ends were 8 bases for V and 5 bases for J; bases not matched to a gene: 12. The CDR3 nucleotides read TGTGCCAGCCGATCCCCTCAGGGGGCGAGAGATACGCAGTATTTT. This translates into CASRSPQGARDTQYF.

This clone has a single count. The genes are TRBV11-3 and TRBJ2-1, with TRBD2 as a possible D gene (5 bases). CDR1 is SGHNT and CDR2 is YENEEA in the germline V gene. V was clipped by 1 base and J by 1 base, with 11 bases between them. The CDR3 runs to 16 residues. The CDR3 sequence: CASSLGVGGSYNEQFF. The CDR3 DNA follows: TGTGCCAGCAGCTTAGGGGTAGGCGGGTCCTACAATGAGCAGTTCTTC.

The CDR3 DNA sequence: TGTGCCAGCAGTGGCCGGGACACCAACCCTTACGAGCAGTACTTC. Translating it yields CASSGRDTNPYEQYF. The J gene is TRBJ2-7, the V gene TRBV6-1, with D possibly TRBD1 on 6 matching bases. The CDR3 has 15 amino acids. The V gene lost 4 bases and the J gene lost 4 bases, with 17 bases spanning the gap. Germline assignment: CDR1 MNHNS and CDR2 SASEGT.